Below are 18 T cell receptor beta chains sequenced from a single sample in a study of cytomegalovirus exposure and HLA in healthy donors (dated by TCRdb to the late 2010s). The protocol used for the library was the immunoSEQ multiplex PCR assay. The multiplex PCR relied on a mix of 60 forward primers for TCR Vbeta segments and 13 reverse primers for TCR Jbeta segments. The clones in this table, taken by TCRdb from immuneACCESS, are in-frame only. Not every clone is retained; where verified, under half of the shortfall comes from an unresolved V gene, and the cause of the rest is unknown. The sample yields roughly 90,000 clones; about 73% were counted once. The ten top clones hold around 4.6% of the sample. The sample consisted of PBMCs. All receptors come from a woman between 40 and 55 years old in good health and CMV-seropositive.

The CDR3 DNA reads TGTGCCTGGACTGTCGGTTATAACTATGGCTACACCTTC. It codes for CAWTVGYNYGYTF. The chain recombines TRBV30 with TRBJ1-2; no definite D call. Per germline, CDR1 GTSNPN and CDR2 SVGIG (reference sequence). V lost 4 bases and J 1 base, leaving 10 bases between the germline ends. The CDR3 is made up of 13 amino acids.

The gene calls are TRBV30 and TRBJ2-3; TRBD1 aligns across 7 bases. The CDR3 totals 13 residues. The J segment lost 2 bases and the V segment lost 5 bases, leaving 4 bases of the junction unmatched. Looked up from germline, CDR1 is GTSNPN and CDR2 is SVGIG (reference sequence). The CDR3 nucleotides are TGTGCCTGGTCACAGGGGCCCACAGATACGCAGTATTTT. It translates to CAWSQGPTDTQYF.

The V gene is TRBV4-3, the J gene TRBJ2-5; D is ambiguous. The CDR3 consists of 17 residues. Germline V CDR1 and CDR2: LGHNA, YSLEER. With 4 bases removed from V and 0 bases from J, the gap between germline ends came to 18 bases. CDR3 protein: CASSLLFLQENQETQYF. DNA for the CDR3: TGCGCCAGCAGCCTTCTCTTTCTTCAGGAAAACCAAGAGACCCAGTACTTC.

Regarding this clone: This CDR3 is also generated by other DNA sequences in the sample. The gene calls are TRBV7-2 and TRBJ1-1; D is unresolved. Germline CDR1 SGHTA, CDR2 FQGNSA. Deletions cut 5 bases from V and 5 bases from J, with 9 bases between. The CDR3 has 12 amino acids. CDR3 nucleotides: TGTGCCAGCAGCCCGCGAAATACTGAAGCTTTCTTT. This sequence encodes CASSPRNTEAFF.

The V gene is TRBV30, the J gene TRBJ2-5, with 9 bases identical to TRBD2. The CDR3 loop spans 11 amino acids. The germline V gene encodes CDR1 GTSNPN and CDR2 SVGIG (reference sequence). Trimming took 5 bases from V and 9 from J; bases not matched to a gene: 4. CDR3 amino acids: CAWLAGVSQYF. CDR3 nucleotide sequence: TGTGCCTGGTTAGCGGGAGTGTCCCAGTACTTC.

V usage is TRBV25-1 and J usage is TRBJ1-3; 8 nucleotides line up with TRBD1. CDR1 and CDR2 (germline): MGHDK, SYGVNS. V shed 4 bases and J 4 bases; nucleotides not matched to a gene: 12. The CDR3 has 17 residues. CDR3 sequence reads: CASSGRLLDRAGNTIYF. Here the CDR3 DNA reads TGTGCCAGCAGTGGCCGCCTCTTGGACAGGGCCGGAAACACCATATATTTT.

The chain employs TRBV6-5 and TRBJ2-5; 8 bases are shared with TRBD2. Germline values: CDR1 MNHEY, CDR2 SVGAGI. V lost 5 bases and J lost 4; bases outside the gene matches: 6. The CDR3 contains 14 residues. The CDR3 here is CASSTLLAGETQYF. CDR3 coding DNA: TGTGCCAGCAGTACCCTTCTAGCGGGAGAGACCCAGTACTTC.

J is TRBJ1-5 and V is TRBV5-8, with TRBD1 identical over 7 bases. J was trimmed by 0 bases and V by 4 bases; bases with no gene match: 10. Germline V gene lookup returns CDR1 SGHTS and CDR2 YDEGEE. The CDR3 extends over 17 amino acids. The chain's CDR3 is CASSRRRQGYSNQPQHF. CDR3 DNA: TGTGCCAGCAGCCGCCGGCGACAGGGCTATAGCAATCAGCCCCAGCATTTT.

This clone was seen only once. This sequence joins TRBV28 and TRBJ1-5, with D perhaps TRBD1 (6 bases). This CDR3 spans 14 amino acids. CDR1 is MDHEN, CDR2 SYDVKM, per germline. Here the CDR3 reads CVIRQETIGQPQHF. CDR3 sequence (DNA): TGTGTCATACGACAGGAAACCATAGGTCAGCCCCAGCATTTT.

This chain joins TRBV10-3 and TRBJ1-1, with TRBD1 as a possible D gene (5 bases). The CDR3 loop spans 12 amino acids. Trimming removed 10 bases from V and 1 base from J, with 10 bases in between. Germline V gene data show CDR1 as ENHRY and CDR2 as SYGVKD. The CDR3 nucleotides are TGTGCCAGCCTAGGGGAGAACACTGAAGCTTTCTTT. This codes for CASLGENTEAFF.

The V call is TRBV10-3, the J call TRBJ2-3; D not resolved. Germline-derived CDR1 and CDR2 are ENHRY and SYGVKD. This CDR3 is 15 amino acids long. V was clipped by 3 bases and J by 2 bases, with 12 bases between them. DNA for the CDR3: TGTGCCATCAGTGATCAGGTTCTGGACACAGATACGCAGTATTTT. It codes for CAISDQVLDTDTQYF.

The CDR3 nucleotides read TGTGCCAGCAGCCCAACACATAAGGAGCAGTTCTTC. Translation gives CASSPTHKEQFF. V and J are TRBV7-6 and TRBJ2-1, with unresolved D. V was trimmed by 5 bases and J by 10 bases, leaving 12 bases between them. The CDR3 runs to 12 residues. The germline CDR1 and CDR2 sequences are SGHVS and FNYEAQ. The entire variable domain, with the rest obtained from reference TRBV7-6 and TRBJ2-1, is as follows: GAGVSQSPRYKVTKRGQDVALRCDPISGHVSLYWYRQALGQGPEFLTYFNYEAQQDKSGLPNDRFSAERPEGSISTLTIQRTEQRDSAMYRCASSPTHKEQFFGPGTRLTVL.

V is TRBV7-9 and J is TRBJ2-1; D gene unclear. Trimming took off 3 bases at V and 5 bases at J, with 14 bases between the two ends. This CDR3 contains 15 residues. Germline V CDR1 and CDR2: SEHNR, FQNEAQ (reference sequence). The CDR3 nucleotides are TGTGCCAGCAGCTTGTCGCGATTTCGAGACAATGAGCAGTTCTTC. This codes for CASSLSRFRDNEQFF.

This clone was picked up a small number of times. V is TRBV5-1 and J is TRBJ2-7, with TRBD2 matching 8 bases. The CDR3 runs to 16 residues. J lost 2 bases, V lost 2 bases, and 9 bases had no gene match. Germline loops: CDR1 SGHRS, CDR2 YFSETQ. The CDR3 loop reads CASSFASGSGTYEQYF. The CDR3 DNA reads TGCGCCAGCAGCTTTGCCAGCGGGAGTGGCACCTACGAGCAGTACTTC.

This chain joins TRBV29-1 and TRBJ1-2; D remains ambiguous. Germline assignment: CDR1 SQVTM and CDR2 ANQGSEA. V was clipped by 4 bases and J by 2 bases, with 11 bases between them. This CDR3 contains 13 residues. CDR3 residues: CSVASAGNYGYTF. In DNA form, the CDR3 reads TGCAGCGTTGCGTCAGCCGGGAACTATGGCTACACCTTC. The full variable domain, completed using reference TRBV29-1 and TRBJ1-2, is SAVISQKPSRDICQRGTSLTIQCQVDSQVTMMFWYRQQPGQSLTLIATANQGSEATYESGFVIDKFPISRPNLTFSTLTVSNMSPEDSSIYLCSVASAGNYGYTFGSGTRLTVV.

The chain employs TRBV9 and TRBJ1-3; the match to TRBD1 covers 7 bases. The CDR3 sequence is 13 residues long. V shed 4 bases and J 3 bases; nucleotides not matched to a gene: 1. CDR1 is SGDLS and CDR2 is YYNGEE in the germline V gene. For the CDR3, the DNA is TGTGCCAGCAGCACAGGGGTTGGAAACACCATATATTTT. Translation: CASSTGVGNTIYF.

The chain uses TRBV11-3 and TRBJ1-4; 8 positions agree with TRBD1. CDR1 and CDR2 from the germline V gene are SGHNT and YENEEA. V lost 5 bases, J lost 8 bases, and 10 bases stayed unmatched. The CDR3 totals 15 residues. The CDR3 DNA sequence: TGTGCCAGCAGCCCCGGAGGGACAGGCCAGGAAAAACTGTTTTTT. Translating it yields CASSPGGTGQEKLFF.

CDR3 DNA: TGCAGCGTCTCTAGCGGGAGTGCAGATACGCAGTATTTT. Amino acids: CSVSSGSADTQYF. The gene calls are TRBV29-1 and TRBJ2-3, with 10 bases matching TRBD2. Losses at the gene ends were 6 bases for V and 4 bases for J; bases not matched to a gene: 4. Germline V CDR1 and CDR2: SQVTM, ANQGSEA. The CDR3 is made up of 13 amino acids.